Below are 28 T cell receptor beta chains sequenced from a single sample in a study of glioma-infiltrating T cells. TCR alpha and beta CDR3 regions were amplified from RNA using iRepertoire nested multiplex PCR. TCRdb ran MiXCR on the multiplex PCR reads and lists one entry per CDR3 protein. The data contain roughly 350,000 distinct CDR3 sequences, roughly two fifths of them singletons. The specimen was glioma tissue, nonneoplastic brain tissue, or PBMCs (not recorded which). The receptor set was obtained from a human donor with low-grade glioma or glioblastoma, undergoing nonglioma brain surgery, or in good health (not recorded which).

This clonotype is a singleton in its sample. The chain employs TRBV20-1 and TRBJ2-3, with D unclear. V was clipped by 1 base and J by 5 bases, with 19 bases between them. Germline CDR1 reads DFQATT; CDR2 reads SNEGSKA (reference sequence). CDR3 length equals 16 residues. The CDR3 reads CSARVDLNAGRDTQYF. The CDR3 nucleotides read TGCAGTGCTAGAGTCGATCTCAACGCTGGCAGAGATACGCAGTATTTT.

There are many counts of this clonotype. The chain has TRBV20-1 and TRBJ2-5; D possibly corresponds to TRBD1 (6 bases). The CDR3 extends over 13 amino acids. Germline CDR1 DFQATT, CDR2 SNEGSKA (reference sequence). The germline V and J ends were trimmed by 1 base and 3 bases, with 9 bases remaining between them. In DNA form, the CDR3 reads TGCAGTGCTAGAGTCAAGGGGGAAGAGACCCAGTACTTC. Amino acid sequence: CSARVKGEETQYF.

Notes on this clonotype: This clone may be a read error of a much larger clone one base away. V is TRBV28 and J is TRBJ2-7, with 7 bases that match TRBD2. CDR1 is MDHEN, CDR2 SYDVKM, per germline. The CDR3 runs to 15 residues. J gave up 4 bases and V 2 bases, and 8 bases lay outside the gene matches. The DNA for the CDR3 is TGTGCCAGCAGTTTACTGAGGTGGGAGGGGTACGAGCAGTACTTC. Its protein is CASSLLRWEGYEQYF. The complete variable domain, with remaining parts taken from reference TRBV28 and TRBJ2-7, reads DVKVTQSSRYLVKRTGEKVFLECVQDMDHENMFWYRQDPGLGLRLIYFSYDVKMKEKGDIPEGYSVSREKKERFSLILESASTNQTSMYLCASSLLRWEGYEQYFGPGTRLTVT.

The genes are TRBV28 and TRBJ2-3; 9 nucleotides match TRBD2. CDR1 MDHEN and CDR2 SYDVKM come from the germline V gene. This CDR3 contains 15 residues. V trimming: 9 bases; J trimming: 3 bases; junction bases outside the gene matches: 10. In DNA form, the CDR3 reads TGTGCCAGTGCCCGGGGTAGCGGGAGTACAGATACGCAGTATTTT. Protein sequence: CASARGSGSTDTQYF.

As to this clonotype: One end of the junction does not line up with germline, which may come from a read error. V and J are TRBV20-1 and TRBJ2-6; D gene ambiguous. This CDR3 spans 13 amino acids. Germline CDR1 reads DFQATT; CDR2 reads SNEGSKA (reference sequence). The DNA of the CDR3 is TGCAGTGCTAGAGAAAATGTTCTGGGTCCTCCCCGTTTC. As protein: CSARENVLGPPRF.

This clonotype came up many times. The chain recombines TRBV20-1 with TRBJ2-1; weak D call: TRBD2 (6 bases). The CDR3 runs 12 residues. V lost 3 bases, J lost 10 bases, and 13 bases lay in between. In germline, CDR1 is DFQATT, CDR2 SNEGSKA (reference sequence). The CDR3: CSASAASEEQFF. The CDR3 region has the DNA TGCAGTGCTAGCGCTGCTAGCGAGGAGCAGTTCTTC.

The chain carries TRBV4-2 and TRBJ2-7, with 11 nucleotides matching TRBD1. The CDR3 extends over 16 amino acids. The germline V gene encodes CDR1 LGHNA and CDR2 YNFKEQ. V lost 0 bases to trimming and J lost 0 bases; unmatched junction nucleotides: 1. This CDR3 reads CASSQDGTGGSYEQYF. The CDR3 bases are TGTGCCAGCAGCCAAGATGGGACAGGGGGCTCCTACGAGCAGTACTTC.

The V and J genes are TRBV2 and TRBJ2-1; D is undetermined. The germline CDR1 and CDR2 sequences are SNHLY and FYNNEI. The CDR3 contains 15 residues. V lost 6 bases and J 1 base, leaving 13 bases between the germline ends. CDR3: CASRDPPGSYNEQFF. CDR3 in DNA: TGTGCCAGCAGGGACCCGCCGGGTTCCTACAATGAGCAGTTCTTC.

This clonotype was counted many times. The V and J genes are TRBV27 and TRBJ2-7; D remains unclear. The CDR3 is 13 amino acids. Trimming stripped 3 bases from V and 6 bases from J, with 12 bases between. Germline-derived CDR1 and CDR2 are MNHEY and SMNVEV (reference sequence). CDR3 region: CASSFSQAVEQYF. The CDR3 DNA reads as TGTGCCAGCAGTTTTTCCCAGGCCGTCGAGCAGTACTTC.

This clonotype occurred many times. This sequence joins TRBV6-2 or TRBV6-3 and TRBJ2-7; D might be TRBD2 (6 bases). V gave up 7 bases and J gave up 2 bases, with 24 bases separating them. CDR1 MNHEY and CDR2 SVGEGT come from the germline V gene. The CDR3 contains 17 residues. The CDR3 DNA follows: TGTGCCAGCAACTGGGGCCTCGGGACTGCCCAGGCCTACGAGCAGTACTTC. This translates into CASNWGLGTAQAYEQYF.

This clonotype was seen only a few times. This CDR3 reads CSARDRERNQPQHF. The DNA of the CDR3 is TGCAGTGCTCGGGACAGGGAACGTAATCAGCCCCAGCATTTT. The chain employs TRBV20-1 and TRBJ1-5, with 9 bases that match TRBD1. The CDR3 totals 14 residues. Germline trimming cut 5 bases from V and 4 bases from J; bases unmatched to any gene: 6. Germline V gene sequence: CDR1 DFQATT, CDR2 SNEGSKA (reference sequence).

This chain's CDR3 is CSVEKGPEQYF. In DNA, the CDR3 is TGCAGCGTTGAGAAAGGGCCTGAGCAGTACTTC. The rearrangement links TRBV29-1 to TRBJ2-7; D uncertain. Trimming took off 3 bases at V and 7 bases at J, with 10 bases between the two ends. The germline V gene encodes CDR1 SQVTM and CDR2 ANQGSEA. The CDR3 covers 11 residues.

Regarding this clonotype: A much larger clone differs by one base, so this may be a read error. The chain is built from TRBV27 and TRBJ2-1; a possible D gene is TRBD1 (6 bases). Trimming took 2 bases from V and 10 from J, leaving 24 bases between them. This CDR3 has 17 amino acids. CDR1 MNHEY and CDR2 SMNVEV come from the germline V gene (reference sequence). This CDR3 is CASSLRSPGALSYEQFF. The CDR3 DNA follows: TGTGCCAGCAGTTTACGATCCCCAGGGGCCCTATCCTACGAGCAGTTCTTC.

Comment on this clonotype: Germline is not matched at one junction end, which may reflect a read error. CDR3 bases: TGTGCCATCTGTGAATCTAGCGGGAGGGATACCGGGGAGCTGTTTTTT. Its protein is CAICESSGRDTGELFF. The chain is built from TRBV10-3 and TRBJ2-2, with 12 nucleotides matching TRBD2. Germline assignment: CDR1 ENHRY and CDR2 SYGVKD. The CDR3 totals 16 residues.

The chain combines TRBV18 with TRBJ1-3, with D possibly matching TRBD1 (6 bases). The CDR3 loop spans 16 amino acids. CDR1 and CDR2 from the germline V gene are KGHSH and LQKENI. V lost 1 base and J 2 bases, leaving 12 bases between the germline ends. The CDR3 spells CASSPLQGSTGNTIYF. The CDR3 DNA reads as TGTGCCAGCTCACCACTACAGGGATCGACTGGAAACACCATATATTTT.

This clonotype has a single count. A much bigger clone sits one base away, suggesting this may be a read error. J is TRBJ2-1 and V is TRBV27, with TRBD1 as a possible D gene (6 bases). Germline V lookup: CDR1 MNHEY, CDR2 SMNVEV (reference sequence). CDR3 length: 14 residues. The CDR3 nucleotides read TGTGCCAGCAGTCCACAGGGTTTCTACAATGAGGAGTTCTTC. Encoded protein: CASSPQGFYNEEFF.

Turning to this clonotype: A much larger clonotype is one base distant, so this may be a read error. V and J are TRBV6-2 or TRBV6-3 and TRBJ1-2, with D possibly TRBD1 on 5 matching bases. Germline V CDR1 and CDR2: MNHEY, SVGEGT. The CDR3 has 13 amino acids. V shed 2 bases and J shed 7 bases, with 11 bases lying between them. The CDR3 protein is CASSYHLTVGYTF. Here the CDR3 DNA reads TGTGCCAGCAGTTACCATCTGACAGTTGGCTACACCTTC.

A remark on this clonotype: A read error is likely, as this CDR3 ends without the conserved phenylalanine or tryptophan. The rearrangement links TRBV6-5 to TRBJ2-1; D is undetermined. Germline lookup yields CDR1 MNHEY and CDR2 SVGAGI. The CDR3 consists of 13 residues. The V end lost 2 bases, the J end lost 4 bases, and 6 bases lay between the germline ends. CDR3: CASSYSSYNEQFS. CDR3 nucleotides: TGTGCCAGCAGTTACAGCAGTTACAATGAGCAGTTCTCC.

The chain links TRBV28 to TRBJ2-5; TRBD2 matches at 10 bases. The junction had 16 bases not matched to a gene; V was cut back by 8 bases and J by 7 bases. CDR3 length equals 16 residues. CDR1 and CDR2 (germline): MDHEN, SYDVKM. This chain's CDR3 is CASRGGGAGGSGTQYF. CDR3 bases: TGTGCCAGCCGGGGAGGAGGAGCGGGAGGGTCAGGGACCCAGTACTTC.

This clonotype has a count of ten or more. This chain joins TRBV28 and TRBJ2-3; D gene ambiguous. The CDR3 contains 12 residues. Trimming left V 2 bases short and J 4 bases short, with 4 bases between. Germline values: CDR1 MDHEN, CDR2 SYDVKM. The CDR3 nucleotides are TGTGCCAGCAGTTTAGTCGCAGATACGCAGTATTTT. Translation: CASSLVADTQYF.

On this clonotype: A much larger clone differs by one base, so this may be a read error. The chain has TRBV20-1 and TRBJ2-3; unclear D gene. The CDR3 consists of 14 residues. Germline V CDR1 and CDR2: DFQATT, SNEGSKA (reference sequence). The V gene lost 6 bases and the J gene lost 1 base, with 14 bases spanning the gap. The CDR3 reads CSARSRQGTDTQYF. CDR3 DNA sequence: TGCAGTGCAAGATCCCGGCAGGGCACAGATACGCAGTATTTT.

This clonotype showed up just a few times. J is TRBJ2-1 and V is TRBV7-9; the D gene is possibly TRBD2 (6 bases). The CDR3 loop spans 14 amino acids. Germline V gene lookup returns CDR1 SEHNR and CDR2 FQNEAQ (reference sequence). V lost 3 bases and J lost 9, with 15 bases in between. CDR3 sequence reads: CASSLERARGEQFF. CDR3 sequence (DNA): TGTGCCAGCAGCTTGGAGCGGGCTCGGGGTGAGCAGTTCTTC.

This clonotype has only a few counts. For the CDR3, the DNA is TGCAGTGCTCCACTGTCCTTAGGCCGAGAGACCCAGTACTTC. This gives the protein CSAPLSLGRETQYF. V usage is TRBV20-1 and J usage is TRBJ2-5; no firm D call. Trimming took off 5 bases at V and 4 bases at J, with 17 bases between the two ends. The CDR3 length is 14 residues. In germline, CDR1 is DFQATT, CDR2 SNEGSKA (reference sequence).

The V call is TRBV28, the J call TRBJ2-7, with D possibly matching TRBD2 (7 bases). Germline lookup yields CDR1 MDHEN and CDR2 SYDVKM. The CDR3 is made up of 16 amino acids. The germline V and J ends were trimmed by 8 bases and 0 bases, with 20 bases remaining between them. The CDR3 DNA is TGTGCCAGCGCAGGGGAGGGCAGGATAACCTCCTACGAGCAGTACTTC. Protein product: CASAGEGRITSYEQYF.

This sequence joins TRBV6-1 and TRBJ2-7; D is perhaps TRBD2 (6 bases). This CDR3 has 12 amino acids. The germline gives CDR1 MNHNS, CDR2 SASEGT. V lost 6 bases and J 5 bases, leaving 11 bases between the germline ends. This CDR3 reads CASSPGGDEQYF. The DNA for the CDR3 is TGTGCCAGCAGCCCTGGCGGGGACGAGCAGTACTTC.

This clonotype was seen at least ten times. The chain has TRBV28 and TRBJ1-5; D unclear. V was pared by 3 bases and J by 7 bases, with 4 bases between. Germline-derived CDR1 and CDR2 are MDHEN and SYDVKM. CDR3 size: 11 residues. The CDR3 bases are TGTGCCAGCAGTTTGGCGCAGCCCCAGCATTTT. Protein sequence: CASSLAQPQHF.

This clonotype has at least ten counts. V usage is TRBV6-5 and J usage is TRBJ1-2, with D maybe TRBD1 (5 bases). Trimming stripped 1 base from V and 7 bases from J, with 16 bases between. The V gene's germline CDR1 is MNHEY and CDR2 SVGAGI. CDR3 length equals 15 residues. The CDR3 nucleotides read TGTGCCAGCAGTTACTGGTCCATGGGGGTGCGTGGCTACACCTTC. This codes for CASSYWSMGVRGYTF.

This clonotype was found a few times. One end of the junction is discordant with germline, which a read error may explain. This chain links TRBV6-6 with TRBJ2-2, with a tentative D call TRBD2 (5 bases). The CDR3 has 13 residues. Germline V gene lookup returns CDR1 MNHNY and CDR2 SVGAGI (reference sequence). CDR3 nucleotides: TGTGCCAGCAGTTACTCGGCCACCGGGGAGTTGTTTTTT. Amino acid sequence: CASSYSATGELFF.